This T cell receptor beta chain was identified in a study of T-cell memory formation after mild COVID-19. Study-wide context: TCR clusters showed largely donor specificity. Whole-study findings and limits: Clones that contracted from day 15 to 85 were balanced CD4/CD8, while later expanders leaned CD4+.

With V trimmed by 5 bases and J by 2 bases, 5 bases remained unmatched. Germline V lookup: CDR1 SQVTM, CDR2 ANQGSEA. The length of the CDR3 is 15 residues. TCRdb called the 5' RACE reads again in MiXCR, with one record for every CDR3 protein. The sample gives 580,000 or so distinct CDR3 sequences, roughly 17% of which show up once; about 7.5% is in the top ten. There are a few counts of this clonotype. Its antigen is as yet unknown. The material sequenced was PBMCs or a T cell subset sorted from them (not recorded which). This clonotype originated in an adult woman who had mild COVID-19 (a few samples of this study predate the infection). Cell type and time point are not known. The chain recombines TRBV29-1 with TRBJ2-5; TRBD2 matches 13 bases. CDR3 bases: TGCAGCGTTCAGTGGACTAGCGGGGGACAAGAGACCCAGTACTTC. Its translation: CSVQWTSGGQETQYF. The whole variable domain, remainder taken from reference TRBV29-1 and TRBJ2-5, is SAVISQKPSRDICQRGTSLTIQCQVDSQVTMMFWYRQQPGQSLTLIATANQGSEATYESGFVIDKFPISRPNLTFSTLTVSNMSPEDSSIYLCSVQWTSGGQETQYFGPGTRLLVL.